These 25 T cell receptor beta chains originate from one sample sequenced in a study of blood T cell repertoires in COVID-19. Assay: immunoSEQ multiplex PCR; the TCRdb copy retains only in-frame clones and omits some. The sample yields 180,000 or so clones, approximately 86% seen once. The sequenced sample was peripheral blood. These receptors originate from a man aged 55 to 70 with acute or convalescent COVID-19.

The chain combines TRBV15 with TRBJ1-2; tentative D call: TRBD1 (6 bases). Looked up from germline, CDR1 is LNHNV and CDR2 is YYDKDF (reference sequence). The V end was cut by 2 bases, the J end by 4 bases, with 14 bases between. The CDR3 runs 15 residues. CDR3 in amino acids: CATSRQTGPSYGYTF. Here the CDR3 DNA reads TGTGCCACCAGCAGACAAACAGGGCCGTCCTATGGCTACACCTTC. The variable domain in full, completed from reference TRBV15 and TRBJ1-2, reads DAMVIQNPRYQVTQFGKPVTLSCSQTLNHNVMYWYQQKSSQAPKLLFHYYDKDFNNEADTPDNFQSRRPNTSFCFLDIRSPGLGDTAMYLCATSRQTGPSYGYTFGSGTRLTVV.

V usage is TRBV6-5 and J usage is TRBJ2-5, with TRBD1 as a possible D gene (7 bases). Trimming took off 6 bases at V and 4 bases at J, with 12 bases between the two ends. The germline gives CDR1 MNHEY, CDR2 SVGAGI. The CDR3 is 13 residues long. The CDR3, as DNA: TGTGCCAGCAGCCTCCAGGGGGGAGAGACCCAGTACTTC. This codes for CASSLQGGETQYF.

This chain joins TRBV11-2 and TRBJ2-1; TRBD2 matches at 8 bases. The CDR3 extends over 17 amino acids. J was trimmed by 9 bases and V by 6 bases; bases with no gene match: 19. Per the germline V gene, CDR1 is SGHAT and CDR2 is FQNNGV. CDR3 sequence (DNA): TGTGCCAGCAGGCCTCTTAGCTCGCGGGAGGTGGCGGGTGAGCAGTTCTTC. Protein sequence: CASRPLSSREVAGEQFF.

CDR3 bases: TGTGCCTGGAGTGTGGGACAGTTCAATCAGCCCCAGCATTTT. Translated, it gives CAWSVGQFNQPQHF. The chain employs TRBV30 and TRBJ1-5; 7 positions agree with TRBD1. This CDR3 is built from 14 residues. V shed 0 bases and J 3 bases; nucleotides not matched to a gene: 2. Germline CDR1 and CDR2: GTSNPN and SVGIG (reference sequence).

This clone occurred a few times. The chain is built from TRBV4-1 and TRBJ1-1, with 8 bases matching TRBD1. Per the germline V gene, CDR1 is MGHRA and CDR2 is YSYEKL. The ends lost 5 bases at V and 5 bases at J; junction bases unmatched: 7. The CDR3 has 14 residues. This CDR3 reads CASSGRTGRTEAFF. As DNA, the CDR3 is TGCGCCAGCAGCGGTCGGACAGGGAGGACTGAAGCTTTCTTT.

The chain joins TRBV28 to TRBJ2-7; D is perhaps TRBD1 (7 bases). The CDR3 length is 14 residues. Germline V lookup: CDR1 MDHEN, CDR2 SYDVKM. V gave up 2 bases and J gave up 3 bases, with 11 bases separating them. The CDR3 loop is CASSLRQGGYEQYF. The CDR3 bases are TGTGCCAGCAGTTTACGACAGGGAGGCTACGAGCAGTACTTC.

This clone appeared a single time. V gene TRBV3-1 (or the pseudogene TRBV3-2) combines with J gene TRBJ2-1; 9 bases agree with TRBD2. V dropped 5 bases and J dropped 2; count of bases not matched to a gene: 4. CDR3 length: 15 amino acids. Germline V lookup: CDR1 LGHDT, CDR2 YNNKEL (reference sequence). Here the CDR3 DNA reads TGTGCCAGCAGCGCTCTAGCGGGGCCCTACAATGAGCAGTTCTTC. Its translation is CASSALAGPYNEQFF.

This chain joins TRBV20-1 and TRBJ2-7; perhaps TRBD1 as D (6 bases). The germline gives CDR1 DFQATT, CDR2 SNEGSKA (reference sequence). Trimming removed 3 bases at V and 5 bases at J, with 11 bases between. The CDR3 is 12 amino acids. CDR3 bases: TGCAGTGCTAGTCAGGGGACCCACGAGCAGTACTTC. This encodes CSASQGTHEQYF.

This clone has just a few counts. The genes are TRBV19 and TRBJ1-1; maybe TRBD1 (6 bases). Germline V CDR1 and CDR2: LNHDA, SQIVND (reference sequence). The CDR3 is 13 amino acids. Trimming took 10 bases from V and 2 from J, leaving 14 bases between them. As DNA, the CDR3 is TGTGCCATTAAACAGGGTGCCAACACTGAAGCTTTCTTT. This gives the protein CAIKQGANTEAFF.

The chain recombines TRBV2 with TRBJ1-4, with D perhaps TRBD1 (5 bases). Germline V gives CDR1 SNHLY, CDR2 FYNNEI. The CDR3 sequence is 19 residues long. V was shortened by 6 bases and J by 0 bases, with 23 bases between the two germline ends. The CDR3 DNA is TGTGCCAGCAGCTCAACGGGACTGACCAACTTTGCAACTAATGAAAAACTGTTTTTT. It specifies CASSSTGLTNFATNEKLFF.

V and J are TRBV7-3 and TRBJ1-2; the D is unclear. The CDR3 covers 13 residues. The V end lost 2 bases, the J end lost 2 bases, and 6 bases lay between the germline ends. Germline V gene data show CDR1 as SGHTA and CDR2 as FQGTGA. The CDR3 sequence is CASSLDGNYGYTF. The CDR3 nucleotides read TGTGCCAGCAGCTTAGACGGGAACTATGGCTACACCTTC.

This clone came up once. The chain uses TRBV5-1 and TRBJ1-4; 10 nucleotides align to TRBD1. V gave up 0 bases and J gave up 5 bases; unmatched junction bases: 7. CDR1 is SGHRS, CDR2 YFSETQ, per germline. This CDR3 has 17 residues. CDR3 amino acids: CASSLAGGQGQNEKLFF. The CDR3 nucleotides are TGCGCCAGCAGCTTGGCCGGGGGACAGGGGCAAAATGAAAAACTGTTTTTT.

The chain combines TRBV7-3 with TRBJ2-1; 8 positions match TRBD2. After removal of 5 bases from V and 6 bases from J, the junction contained 12 bases not matched to a gene. This CDR3 is 16 amino acids long. Germline CDR1 SGHTA, CDR2 FQGTGA. CDR3 protein: CASSPGGSGSPNEQFF. The CDR3 DNA follows: TGTGCCAGCAGCCCGGGGGGGAGCGGGAGCCCCAATGAGCAGTTCTTC.

The V call is TRBV9, the J call TRBJ2-6; D is perhaps TRBD1 (6 bases). This CDR3 has 14 residues. V gave up 1 base and J gave up 7 bases, with 9 bases separating them. Per germline, CDR1 SGDLS and CDR2 YYNGEE. CDR3 protein: CASSVTTGANVLTF. The CDR3 DNA reads TGTGCCAGCAGCGTAACGACAGGCGCCAACGTCCTGACTTTC.

J is TRBJ2-1 and V is TRBV7-2; the D gene is possibly TRBD2 (5 bases). CDR1 SGHTA and CDR2 FQGNSA come from the germline V gene. V shed 5 bases and J shed 4 bases, with 15 bases lying between them. CDR3 length: 15 amino acids. The CDR3: CASSPGSASYNEQFF. CDR3 nucleotides: TGTGCCAGCAGCCCTGGGAGCGCATCGTACAATGAGCAGTTCTTC.

The chain uses TRBV15 and TRBJ1-1; 8 positions match TRBD1. Germline V gives CDR1 LNHNV, CDR2 YYDKDF (reference sequence). The CDR3 has 14 residues. Trimming cost V 6 bases and J 0 bases; bases outside gene matches: 3. The CDR3 coding sequence is TGTGCCACCAGGGACAGGGAAATGAACACTGAAGCTTTCTTT. Encoded protein: CATRDREMNTEAFF.

This clone was counted once. The chain uses TRBV7-8 and TRBJ1-2; the D gene is possibly TRBD1 (6 bases). The CDR3 consists of 12 residues. Germline lookup yields CDR1 SGHVS and CDR2 FQNEAQ. Trimming took off 7 bases at V and 4 bases at J, with 10 bases between the two ends. The CDR3 here is CASTGGAYGYTF. Here the CDR3 DNA reads TGTGCCAGCACTGGGGGGGCCTATGGCTACACCTTC.

The chain carries TRBV27 and TRBJ1-1; unclear D gene. Germline V gene data show CDR1 as MNHEY and CDR2 as SMNVEV (reference sequence). Trimming shortened V by 8 bases and J by 5 bases, and 15 bases separated the two germline ends. The CDR3 has 13 residues. This chain's CDR3 is CASASGVGTEAFF. In DNA form, the CDR3 reads TGTGCCAGCGCCAGCGGAGTTGGGACTGAAGCTTTCTTT.

This clone has a single count. This chain uses TRBV19 with TRBJ2-2; no reliable D call. V lost 3 bases and J lost 6, with 11 bases in between. Germline values: CDR1 LNHDA, CDR2 SQIVND (reference sequence). The CDR3 totals 14 residues. This CDR3 is CASSIDGFSGELFF. Written as DNA, the CDR3 is TGTGCCAGTAGTATCGACGGGTTCTCCGGGGAGCTGTTTTTT.

This clone was detected only once. The chain carries TRBV19 and TRBJ2-7, with 7 bases that match TRBD2. Germline V gene sequence: CDR1 LNHDA, CDR2 SQIVND (reference sequence). The CDR3 runs 15 residues. The V and J ends lost 3 bases and 2 bases, in that order; junction bases with no gene match: 7. The CDR3 reads CASSMYWSGTYEQYF. The CDR3 DNA sequence: TGTGCCAGTAGTATGTACTGGAGCGGGACCTACGAGCAGTACTTC.

V usage is TRBV9 and J usage is TRBJ1-2; a possible D gene is TRBD1 (6 bases). CDR1 is SGDLS and CDR2 is YYNGEE in the germline V gene. The CDR3 has 15 amino acids. Trimming stripped 0 bases from V and 0 bases from J, with 9 bases between. The CDR3 region has the DNA TGTGCCAGCAGCGTAGACAGGGTCTCTAACTATGGCTACACCTTC. Amino acid sequence: CASSVDRVSNYGYTF.

The genes are TRBV28 and TRBJ1-1; D is unclear. Germline lookup yields CDR1 MDHEN and CDR2 SYDVKM. Trimming shortened V by 5 bases and J by 1 base, and 8 bases separated the two germline ends. The CDR3 has 13 amino acids. The CDR3: CASSTRENTEAFF. CDR3 DNA sequence: TGTGCCAGCAGTACTCGGGAGAACACTGAAGCTTTCTTT.

The CDR3 is CASSLSGGNEQFF. The DNA for the CDR3 is TGTGCCAGCAGCCTAAGCGGGGGCAATGAGCAGTTCTTC. V gene TRBV9 combines with J gene TRBJ2-1; 8 nucleotides align to TRBD2. CDR3 size: 13 residues. Germline V gene lookup returns CDR1 SGDLS and CDR2 YYNGEE. The V and J ends lost 4 bases and 6 bases, in that order; junction bases with no gene match: 3.

The rearrangement uses TRBV21-1 and TRBJ1-1; TRBD1 is taken as the D call from the table, unchecked against the DNA. TRBV21-1 is annotated as a pseudogene. This CDR3 has 14 residues. The CDR3 region is CASSKGARGTEAFF. In DNA, the CDR3 is TGTGCCAGCAGCAAAGGTGCCAGGGGGACTGAAGCTTTCTTT.

The chain has TRBV7-6 and TRBJ2-3; TRBD1 matches 12 bases. Germline loops: CDR1 SGHVS, CDR2 FNYEAQ. V trimming: 3 bases; J trimming: 4 bases; junction bases outside the gene matches: 5. The CDR3 is made up of 16 amino acids. CDR3 bases: TGTGCCAGCAGCTTTTCAGGGACAGGGGGCCCAGATACGCAGTATTTT. This encodes CASSFSGTGGPDTQYF.